The clone carrying this T cell receptor beta chain appeared once. CDR3 size: 12 residues. Germline V gives CDR1 SNHLY, CDR2 FYNNEI. V gave up 5 bases and J gave up 5 bases, with 9 bases separating them. This entry belongs to a study of shared clonotypes between healthy human individuals. Assay used: immunoSEQ multiplex PCR; TCRdb lists only in-frame clones, some missing. In the table there are more than 2 million clones, around 95% of which are singletons. The chain carries TRBV2 and TRBJ2-5; the D gene is possibly TRBD2 (5 bases). Specimen: naive CD4+ T cells sorted from blood. Subset noted: CD45RA+ positively selected. This receptor was identified in a man between 18 and 29 years old in good health. CDR3: CASSIAPETQYF. CDR3 bases: TGTGCCAGCAGTATAGCGCCGGAGACCCAGTACTTC.